This T cell receptor (beta chain) was captured in a study of CD8+ T cells in alopecia areata. Reverse transcribed after extraction, RNA yielded cDNA as the sequencing template. The repertoire was sequenced with immunoSEQ multiplex PCR; TCRdb's copy has only in-frame clones and lacks some. The data hold a few hundred thousand clones, with more than 30% observed a single time. CDR1 is MGHRA and CDR2 is YSYEKL in the germline V gene. This CDR3 has 14 amino acids. V gave up 4 bases and J gave up 5 bases, with 15 bases separating them. Treatment of the sample: oral pan-JAK inhibitor, 5-10 mg twice daily. Peripheral blood and lesional scalp punch biopsies were taken from alopecia areata patients.

Sequenced material: CD4+ T cells sorted from blood, taken at approximately week 30, from a patient treated with tofacitinib. This sequence was found in a human donor with alopecia areata. The genes are TRBV4-1 and TRBJ2-7; perhaps D is TRBD1 or TRBD2 (6 bases each). The DNA for the CDR3 is TGCGCCAGCAGCCGGACAGAAGGACTAAACGAGCAGTACTTC. Its translation is CASSRTEGLNEQYF.